A single sample gave rise to the 32 T cell receptor beta chains below, sequenced in a study of long-term antiretroviral therapy in people with HIV. With survey level as its setting, the immunoSEQ assay was v3.0. Some clones are missing from TCRdb's copy, which holds only in-frame ones; the method was immunoSEQ multiplex PCR. The table shows 34,000 or so clones, with around 94% occurring only once. Material: unsorted PBMCs, obtained approximately 5.1 years after starting antiretroviral therapy. The receptors shown here come from a woman aged 50 to 65 with HIV.

The DNA of the CDR3 is TGTGCCATCAGTGGCGGGGCTACGAACACCGGGGAGCTGTTTTTT. It encodes CAISGGATNTGELFF. V and J are TRBV10-3 and TRBJ2-2; weak D call: TRBD2 (6 bases). This CDR3 comprises 15 residues. Trimming removed 4 bases at V and 0 bases at J, with 9 bases between. The V gene's germline CDR1 is ENHRY and CDR2 SYGVKD.

V is TRBV6-6 and J is TRBJ1-2; no clear D gene. The germline V gene has CDR1 MNHNY and CDR2 SVGAGI (reference sequence). V was pared by 2 bases and J by 4 bases, with 8 bases between. This CDR3 is 13 amino acids long. The chain's CDR3 is CASSYDQSYGYTF. The CDR3 nucleotides read TGTGCCAGCAGTTACGATCAGAGCTATGGCTACACCTTC.

This rearrangement joins TRBV7-9 to TRBJ2-3; a weak D match, TRBD1 (5 bases). V dropped 6 bases and J dropped 0 bases, with 22 bases sitting between them. Germline loops: CDR1 SEHNR, CDR2 FQNEAQ (reference sequence). The CDR3 length is 18 residues. The CDR3, as DNA: TGTGCCAGCAGAAAGGGGTATTGGGGCTCCTCTAGCACAGATACGCAGTATTTT. It yields the protein CASRKGYWGSSSTDTQYF.

The V and J genes are TRBV7-6 and TRBJ1-1; D possibly corresponds to TRBD1 (5 bases). Germline V lookup: CDR1 SGHVS, CDR2 FNYEAQ. V lost 1 base and J lost 1, with 10 bases in between. The CDR3 runs 15 residues. The CDR3 protein is CASSLVRTGNTEAFF. The CDR3 DNA reads as TGTGCCAGCAGCTTAGTTAGAACAGGGAACACTGAAGCTTTCTTT.

The genes are TRBV19 and TRBJ1-6, with 7 bases matching TRBD1. V shed 3 bases and J 6 bases; nucleotides not matched to a gene: 5. The germline V gene has CDR1 LNHDA and CDR2 SQIVND (reference sequence). This CDR3 region has 15 residues. CDR3 in DNA: TGTGCCAGTAGTATCGACAGGGTTCGTAATTCACCCCTCCACTTT. This encodes CASSIDRVRNSPLHF.

The V gene is TRBV5-1, the J gene TRBJ2-5, with 11 bases aligning to TRBD2. CDR1 is SGHRS, CDR2 YFSETQ, per germline. The V and J ends lost 5 bases and 2 bases, in that order; junction bases with no gene match: 11. This CDR3 is 17 amino acids long. This chain's CDR3 is CASSSLAGGSKQETQYF. DNA for the CDR3: TGCGCCAGCAGTTCCCTAGCGGGGGGATCCAAACAAGAGACCCAGTACTTC.

The chain uses TRBV2 and TRBJ1-2, with unresolved D. Trimming took 1 base from V and 5 from J, leaving 8 bases between them. Germline V CDR1 and CDR2: SNHLY, FYNNEI. The CDR3 is 13 amino acids. Here the CDR3 DNA reads TGTGCCAGCAGTGAAGTATGGCAGTATGGCTACACCTTC. Its translation: CASSEVWQYGYTF. Drawing the rest from reference TRBV2 and TRBJ1-2, the complete variable domain is EPEVTQTPSHQVTQMGQEVILRCVPISNHLYFYWYRQILGQKVEFLVSFYNNEISEKSEIFDDQFSVERPDGSNFTLKIRSTKLEDSAMYFCASSEVWQYGYTFGSGTRLTVV.

The gene calls are TRBV30 and TRBJ1-5; a possible D gene is TRBD1 (6 bases). Germline loops: CDR1 GTSNPN, CDR2 SVGIG (reference sequence). V shed 5 bases and J shed 7 bases, with 15 bases lying between them. The CDR3 runs to 13 residues. The CDR3 DNA is TGTGCCTGGGCTAGACAGGACCGCCAGCCCCAGCATTTT. Translating it yields CAWARQDRQPQHF.

The rearrangement links TRBV7-3 to TRBJ1-2, with D perhaps matching TRBD1 (6 bases). V lost 4 bases, J lost 8 bases, and 14 bases lay in between. CDR3 size: 13 residues. From germline, CDR1 is SGHTA and CDR2 FQGTGA. This chain's CDR3 is CASSSGAGGGYTF. CDR3 coding DNA: TGTGCCAGCAGCTCAGGGGCCGGCGGGGGCTACACCTTC.

The CDR3 region is CASSLARGTDTQYF. DNA of the CDR3: TGTGCCAGCAGCTTAGCGAGGGGCACAGATACGCAGTATTTT. The chain links TRBV11-2 to TRBJ2-3, with TRBD2 as a possible D gene (5 bases). From germline, CDR1 is SGHAT and CDR2 FQNNGV. V lost 1 base, J lost 1 base, and 6 bases lay in between. The length of the CDR3 is 14 residues.

The chain is built from TRBV5-4 and TRBJ2-7; TRBD1 might be the D (7 bases). This CDR3 spans 15 amino acids. Germline V gene data show CDR1 as SGHNT and CDR2 as YYREEE (reference sequence). Trimming stripped 4 bases from V and 2 bases from J, with 16 bases between. The CDR3 loop is CASSQTGDSAYEQYF. CDR3 sequence (DNA): TGTGCCAGCAGCCAAACAGGGGACTCTGCCTACGAGCAGTACTTC.

V and J are TRBV19 and TRBJ2-7, with D maybe TRBD2 (6 bases). Trimming took 4 bases from V and 0 from J, leaving 13 bases between them. This CDR3 has 15 residues. Germline values: CDR1 LNHDA, CDR2 SQIVND (reference sequence). The CDR3 nucleotides read TGTGCCAGTAGTAACAATCCGGGAGCCTCCTACGAGCAGTACTTC. Translated: CASSNNPGASYEQYF. Supplemented by reference TRBV19 and TRBJ2-7, the full variable domain reads DGGITQSPKYLFRKEGQNVTLSCEQNLNHDAMYWYRQDPGQGLRLIYYSQIVNDFQKGDIAEGYSVSREKKESFPLTVTSAQKNPTAFYLCASSNNPGASYEQYFGPGTRLTVT.

The chain uses TRBV6-1 and TRBJ1-2; D is unclear. CDR1 and CDR2 from the germline V gene are MNHNS and SASEGT. The CDR3 runs 14 residues. V shed 5 bases and J shed 3 bases, with 13 bases lying between them. The CDR3 loop reads CASSPAGEDYGYTF. The CDR3 DNA reads TGTGCCAGCAGTCCCGCGGGCGAAGACTATGGCTACACCTTC.

The chain uses TRBV7-8 and TRBJ2-3, with 10 bases matching TRBD2. J lost 5 bases, V lost 5 bases, and 13 bases had no gene match. Per the germline V gene, CDR1 is SGHVS and CDR2 is FQNEAQ. This CDR3 has 17 residues. CDR3 in DNA: TGTGCCAGCAGCCCACGATCGCAAAGCGGGGGGGGAGATACGCAGTATTTT. Translating it yields CASSPRSQSGGGDTQYF.

V gene TRBV7-9 combines with J gene TRBJ2-7; TRBD1 might be the D (5 bases). CDR3 length equals 12 residues. The germline V gene has CDR1 SEHNR and CDR2 FQNEAQ (reference sequence). Trimming left V 2 bases short and J 3 bases short, with 5 bases between. The CDR3 bases are TGTGCCAGCAGCTTAACAGGCTACGAGCAGTACTTC. Protein sequence: CASSLTGYEQYF. The complete variable domain, with remaining parts taken from reference TRBV7-9 and TRBJ2-7, reads DTGVSQNPRHKITKRGQNVTFRCDPISEHNRLYWYRQTLGQGPEFLTYFQNEAQLEKSRLLSDRFSAERPKGSFSTLEIQRTEQGDSAMYLCASSLTGYEQYFGPGTRLTVT.

The chain links TRBV30 to TRBJ1-5, with D perhaps TRBD1 (5 bases). V lost 5 bases, J lost 0 bases, and 8 bases lay in between. Germline CDR1 reads GTSNPN; CDR2 reads SVGIG (reference sequence). The CDR3 has 13 residues. The CDR3: CAWGGHSNQPQHF. In DNA form, the CDR3 reads TGTGCCTGGGGAGGACATAGCAATCAGCCCCAGCATTTT.

This chain connects TRBV19 to TRBJ1-6; a weak D match, TRBD1 (6 bases). Trimming stripped 10 bases from V and 6 bases from J, with 16 bases between. The germline gives CDR1 LNHDA, CDR2 SQIVND (reference sequence). The CDR3 has 14 residues. The CDR3 nucleotides are TGTGCCACCCGGTTGGGGGGCCTTAATTCACCCCTCCACTTT. It yields the protein CATRLGGLNSPLHF.

The chain employs TRBV7-3 and TRBJ2-1, with TRBD1 matching over 7 bases. V shed 5 bases, J shed 6 bases, and the junction held 4 bases outside the gene matches. The CDR3 covers 13 residues. Looked up from germline, CDR1 is SGHTA and CDR2 is FQGTGA. The chain's CDR3 is CASSPGTANEQFF. DNA of the CDR3: TGTGCCAGCAGCCCTGGGACAGCCAATGAGCAGTTCTTC. Full variable domain (missing parts from reference TRBV7-3 and TRBJ2-1): GAGVSQTPSNKVTEKGKYVELRCDPISGHTALYWYRQSLGQGPEFLIYFQGTGAADDSGLPNDRFFAVRPEGSVSTLKIQRTERGDSAVYLCASSPGTANEQFFGPGTRLTVL.

This chain uses TRBV27 with TRBJ2-7; D remains unclear. Germline CDR1 MNHEY, CDR2 SMNVEV (reference sequence). This CDR3 region has 14 residues. Trimming took off 6 bases at V and 5 bases at J, with 17 bases between the two ends. The CDR3 DNA sequence: TGTGCCAGCAGCCCCGGATATATCGCCGACGAGCAGTACTTC. Its protein is CASSPGYIADEQYF.

The gene calls are TRBV7-8 and TRBJ1-5; D perhaps matches TRBD1 (5 bases). Trimming left V 2 bases short and J 0 bases short, with 8 bases between. CDR3 size: 15 residues. The germline V gene encodes CDR1 SGHVS and CDR2 FQNEAQ. This CDR3 is CASSLSQASNQPQHF. The DNA for the CDR3 is TGTGCCAGCAGCTTATCACAGGCTAGCAATCAGCCCCAGCATTTT.

This chain joins TRBV7-3 and TRBJ2-7, with 11 nucleotides matching TRBD2. J gave up 5 bases and V 7 bases, and 10 bases lay outside the gene matches. There are 15 residues in the CDR3. Germline V gene sequence: CDR1 SGHTA, CDR2 FQGTGA. The CDR3 region is CASNLAGGPFHEQYF. The CDR3 DNA follows: TGTGCCAGCAACCTAGCGGGGGGCCCGTTCCACGAGCAGTACTTC.

The genes are TRBV9 and TRBJ2-3; 11 bases line up with TRBD2. Germline loops: CDR1 SGDLS, CDR2 YYNGEE. The CDR3 runs to 15 residues. V dropped 2 bases and J dropped 6; count of bases not matched to a gene: 5. CDR3 in amino acids: CASSVGSGGADTQYF. The CDR3 coding sequence is TGTGCCAGCAGCGTCGGTAGCGGGGGGGCGGATACGCAGTATTTT.

The V and J genes are TRBV5-1 and TRBJ1-2; 8 bases are shared with TRBD1. This CDR3 contains 13 residues. V shed 4 bases, J shed 7 bases, and the junction held 6 bases outside the gene matches. Germline CDR1 is SGHRS and CDR2 is YFSETQ. The CDR3 DNA sequence: TGCGCCAGCAGCCAGGACAGGGACCGTGGCTACACCTTC. It is translated as CASSQDRDRGYTF.

The genes are TRBV7-2 and TRBJ2-3; TRBD2 matches 8 bases. This CDR3 has 17 amino acids. Germline CDR1 and CDR2: SGHTA and FQGNSA. J gave up 0 bases and V 2 bases, and 7 bases lay outside the gene matches. The CDR3 coding sequence is TGTGCCAGCAGCTTACCAAGGGCGGGGGGAAGCACAGATACGCAGTATTTT. Encoded protein: CASSLPRAGGSTDTQYF.

The chain has TRBV7-2 and TRBJ1-2, with a tentative D call TRBD1 (5 bases). The CDR3 totals 15 residues. Germline CDR1 and CDR2: SGHTA and FQGNSA. V was pared by 1 base and J by 3 bases, with 12 bases between. Here the CDR3 reads CASSLGTEGHYGYTF. The CDR3 bases are TGTGCCAGCAGCTTAGGGACCGAGGGGCACTATGGCTACACCTTC.

This clone was detected only once. This sequence joins TRBV7-2 and TRBJ2-3; no clear D gene. Germline V gene sequence: CDR1 SGHTA, CDR2 FQGNSA. Trimming left V 1 base short and J 2 bases short, with 10 bases between. CDR3 size: 15 residues. The CDR3 bases are TGTGCCAGCAGCTTAGGTGTAGGCTTCACAGATACGCAGTATTTT. It translates to CASSLGVGFTDTQYF.

The chain joins TRBV2 to TRBJ2-5; weak D call: TRBD2 (5 bases). Germline V lookup: CDR1 SNHLY, CDR2 FYNNEI. CDR3 size: 13 residues. V was trimmed by 7 bases and J by 2 bases, leaving 11 bases between them. DNA for the CDR3: TGTGCCAGCAAGGAGGATAGTCAAGAGACCCAGTACTTC. Translated: CASKEDSQETQYF.

J is TRBJ2-3 and V is TRBV5-1, with 7 bases that match TRBD1. The CDR3 runs 14 residues. Unmatched junction bases numbered 5, after V lost 3 bases and J lost 4 bases. Germline CDR1 SGHRS, CDR2 YFSETQ. CDR3 in DNA: TGCGCCAGCAGCTACGACAGGGTAGCAGATACGCAGTATTTT. Protein sequence: CASSYDRVADTQYF.

J is TRBJ2-7 and V is TRBV7-6; either TRBD1 or TRBD2 may fit D (5 bases each). The CDR3 is 17 amino acids. The V gene lost 5 bases and the J gene lost 0 bases, with 20 bases spanning the gap. Germline CDR1 SGHVS, CDR2 FNYEAQ. CDR3 loop: CASSAIPAGTGSYEQYF. The CDR3 bases are TGTGCCAGCAGCGCGATCCCGGCAGGGACGGGCTCCTACGAGCAGTACTTC.

The V gene is TRBV6-5, the J gene TRBJ1-5; no reliable D call. Trimming shortened V by 9 bases and J by 6 bases, and 15 bases separated the two germline ends. The germline V gene encodes CDR1 MNHEY and CDR2 SVGAGI. CDR3 size: 13 residues. The chain's CDR3 is CASSEARRQPQHF. The CDR3 bases are TGTGCCAGTTCCGAAGCACGGCGTCAGCCCCAGCATTTT.

The chain links TRBV19 to TRBJ2-7; the match to TRBD1 covers 10 bases. This CDR3 is built from 13 residues. CDR1 is LNHDA and CDR2 is SQIVND in the germline V gene (reference sequence). V lost 5 bases and J lost 5; bases outside the gene matches: 3. The CDR3 DNA sequence: TGTGCCAGTAGTTCGGACAGGGGGAACGAGCAGTACTTC. It yields the protein CASSSDRGNEQYF.

This chain connects TRBV7-2 to TRBJ2-7, with TRBD2 matching over 15 bases. Germline V gene sequence: CDR1 SGHTA, CDR2 FQGNSA. The CDR3 is 17 residues long. The V and J ends lost 2 bases and 6 bases, in that order; junction bases with no gene match: 8. CDR3 amino acids: CASSLFGTSGGSSEQYF. In nucleotides, the CDR3 is TGTGCCAGCAGCTTATTTGGGACTAGCGGGGGGTCGTCCGAGCAGTACTTC.